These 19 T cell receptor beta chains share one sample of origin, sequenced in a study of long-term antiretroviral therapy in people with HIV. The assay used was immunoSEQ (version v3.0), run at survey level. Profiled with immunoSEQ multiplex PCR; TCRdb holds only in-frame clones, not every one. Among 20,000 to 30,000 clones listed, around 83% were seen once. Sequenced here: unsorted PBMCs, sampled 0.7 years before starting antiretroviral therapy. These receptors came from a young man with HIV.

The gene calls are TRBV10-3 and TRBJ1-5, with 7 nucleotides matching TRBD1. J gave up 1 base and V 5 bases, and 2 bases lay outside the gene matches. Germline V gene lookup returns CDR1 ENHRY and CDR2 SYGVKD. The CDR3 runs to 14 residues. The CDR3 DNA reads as TGTGCCATCAGTCCGACAGGGAGCAATCAGCCCCAGCATTTT. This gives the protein CAISPTGSNQPQHF.

In DNA, the CDR3 is TGTGCCTGGAGTCTGGACAGGGGTTATAATTCACCCCTCCACTTT. The encoded protein is CAWSLDRGYNSPLHF. The rearrangement uses TRBV30 and TRBJ1-6, with TRBD1 matching 9 bases. Germline V gene sequence: CDR1 GTSNPN, CDR2 SVGIG (reference sequence). The V gene end was trimmed by 2 bases and the J gene end by 4 bases; junction bases not matched to a gene: 3. This CDR3 has 15 amino acids.

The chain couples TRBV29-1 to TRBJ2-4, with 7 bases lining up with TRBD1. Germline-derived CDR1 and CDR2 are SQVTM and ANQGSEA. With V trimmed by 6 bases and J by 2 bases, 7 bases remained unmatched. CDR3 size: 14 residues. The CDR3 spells CSVSGTVSKNIQYF. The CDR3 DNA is TGCAGCGTATCCGGGACAGTCTCCAAAAACATTCAGTACTTC.

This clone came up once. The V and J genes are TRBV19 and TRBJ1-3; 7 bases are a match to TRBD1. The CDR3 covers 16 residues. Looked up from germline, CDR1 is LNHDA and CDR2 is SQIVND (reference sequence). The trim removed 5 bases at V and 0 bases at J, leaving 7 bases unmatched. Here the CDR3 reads CASSSATGFSGNTIYF. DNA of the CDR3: TGTGCCAGTAGTTCTGCGACAGGGTTCTCTGGAAACACCATATATTTT.

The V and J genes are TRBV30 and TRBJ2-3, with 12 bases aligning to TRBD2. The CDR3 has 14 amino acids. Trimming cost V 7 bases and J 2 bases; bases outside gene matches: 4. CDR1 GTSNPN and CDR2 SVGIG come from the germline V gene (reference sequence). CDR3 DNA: TGTGCCTCCGGACTAGCGGGGCACACAGATACGCAGTATTTT. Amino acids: CASGLAGHTDTQYF. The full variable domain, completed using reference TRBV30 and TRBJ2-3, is SQTIHQWPATLVQPVGSPLSLECTVEGTSNPNLYWYRQAAGRGLQLLFYSVGIGQISSEVPQNLSASRPQDRQFILSSKKLLLSDSGFYLCASGLAGHTDTQYFGPGTRLTVL.

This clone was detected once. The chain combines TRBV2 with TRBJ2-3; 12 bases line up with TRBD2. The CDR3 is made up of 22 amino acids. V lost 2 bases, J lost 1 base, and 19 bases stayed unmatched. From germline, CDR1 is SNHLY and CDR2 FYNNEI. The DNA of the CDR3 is TGTGCCAGCAGTGAAATAGGGTTGCGGACTAGCGGGACCGGCGGGGGCACAGATACGCAGTATTTT. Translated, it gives CASSEIGLRTSGTGGGTDTQYF.

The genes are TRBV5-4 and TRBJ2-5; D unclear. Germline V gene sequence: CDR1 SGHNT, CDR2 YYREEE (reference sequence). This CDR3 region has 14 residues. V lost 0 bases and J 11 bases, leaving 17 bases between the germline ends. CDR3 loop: CASSLAVSAREQYF. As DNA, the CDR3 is TGTGCCAGCAGCTTGGCCGTCTCGGCGCGAGAGCAGTACTTC.

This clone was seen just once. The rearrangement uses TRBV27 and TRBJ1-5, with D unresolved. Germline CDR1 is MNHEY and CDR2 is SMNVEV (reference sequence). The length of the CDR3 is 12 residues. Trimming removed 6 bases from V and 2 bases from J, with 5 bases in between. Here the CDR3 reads CASRERNQPQHF. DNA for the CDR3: TGTGCCAGCAGGGAGCGCAATCAGCCCCAGCATTTT.

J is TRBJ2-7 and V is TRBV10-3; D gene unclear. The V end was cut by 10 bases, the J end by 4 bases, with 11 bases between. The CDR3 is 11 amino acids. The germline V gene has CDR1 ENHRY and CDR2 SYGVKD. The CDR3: CATSLDYEQYF. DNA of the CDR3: TGTGCCACCTCCTTGGATTACGAGCAGTACTTC.

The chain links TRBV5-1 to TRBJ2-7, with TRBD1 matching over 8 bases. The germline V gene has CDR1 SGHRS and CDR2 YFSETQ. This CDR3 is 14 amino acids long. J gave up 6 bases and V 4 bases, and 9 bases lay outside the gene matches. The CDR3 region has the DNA TGCGCCAGCAGCCTGGACAGGGTTCGGGTCGAGCAGTACTTC. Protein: CASSLDRVRVEQYF.

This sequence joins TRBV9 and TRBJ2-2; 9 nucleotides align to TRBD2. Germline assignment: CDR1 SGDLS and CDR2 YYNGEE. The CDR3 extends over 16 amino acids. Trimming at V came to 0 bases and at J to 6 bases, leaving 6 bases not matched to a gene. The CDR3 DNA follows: TGTGCCAGCAGCGTAGAGCCTAGCGGGATGTCCGGGGAGCTGTTTTTT. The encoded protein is CASSVEPSGMSGELFF.

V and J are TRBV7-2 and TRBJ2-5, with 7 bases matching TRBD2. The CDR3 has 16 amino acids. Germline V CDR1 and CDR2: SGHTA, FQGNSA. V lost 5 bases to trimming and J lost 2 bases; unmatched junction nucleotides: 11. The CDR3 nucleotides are TGTGCCAGCAGCCCGAACTCTGGCGGGGGACAAGAGACCCAGTACTTC. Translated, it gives CASSPNSGGGQETQYF.

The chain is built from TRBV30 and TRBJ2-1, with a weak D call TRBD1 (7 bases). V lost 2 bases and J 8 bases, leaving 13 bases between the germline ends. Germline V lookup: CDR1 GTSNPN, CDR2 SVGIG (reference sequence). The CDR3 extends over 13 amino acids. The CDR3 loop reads CAWSRRDRYEQFF. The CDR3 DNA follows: TGTGCCTGGAGTCGGCGGGACAGATATGAGCAGTTCTTC.

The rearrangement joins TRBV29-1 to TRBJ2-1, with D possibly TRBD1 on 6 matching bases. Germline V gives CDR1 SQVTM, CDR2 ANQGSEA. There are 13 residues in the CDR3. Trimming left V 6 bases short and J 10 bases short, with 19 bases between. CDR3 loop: CSVPSDRSGEQFF. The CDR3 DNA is TGCAGCGTCCCTTCCGACAGGTCTGGCGAGCAGTTCTTC.

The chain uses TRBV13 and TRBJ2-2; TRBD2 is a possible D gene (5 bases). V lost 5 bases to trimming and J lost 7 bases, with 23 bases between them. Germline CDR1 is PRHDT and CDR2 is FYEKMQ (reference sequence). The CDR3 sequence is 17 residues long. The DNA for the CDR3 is TGTGCCAGCAGCGGTGGACTGACTCTCCCGAGAGGCGGGGAGCTGTTTTTT. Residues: CASSGGLTLPRGGELFF. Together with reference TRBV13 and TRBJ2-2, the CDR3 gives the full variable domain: AAGVIQSPRHLIKEKRETATLKCYPIPRHDTVYWYQQGPGQDPQFLISFYEKMQSDKGSIPDRFSAQQFSDYHSELNMSSLELGDSALYFCASSGGLTLPRGGELFFGEGSRLTVL.

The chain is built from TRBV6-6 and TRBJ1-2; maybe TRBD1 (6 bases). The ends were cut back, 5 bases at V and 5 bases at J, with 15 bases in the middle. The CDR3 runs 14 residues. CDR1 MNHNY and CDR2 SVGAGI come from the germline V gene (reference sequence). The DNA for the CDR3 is TGTGCCAGCAGTCAGGACAGCCTGCTTTATGGCTACACCTTC. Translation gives CASSQDSLLYGYTF.

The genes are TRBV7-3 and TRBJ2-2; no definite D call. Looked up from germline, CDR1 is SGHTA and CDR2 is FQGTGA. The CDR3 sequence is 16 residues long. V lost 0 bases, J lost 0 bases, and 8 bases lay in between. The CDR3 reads CASSLTFGSNTGELFF. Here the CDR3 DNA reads TGTGCCAGCAGCTTAACCTTCGGGTCGAACACCGGGGAGCTGTTTTTT.

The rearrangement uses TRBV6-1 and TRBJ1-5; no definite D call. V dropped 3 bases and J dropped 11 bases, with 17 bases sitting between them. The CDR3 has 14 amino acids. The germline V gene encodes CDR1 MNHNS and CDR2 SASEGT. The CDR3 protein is CASSEDGVIRAQHF. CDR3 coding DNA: TGTGCCAGCAGTGAGGACGGAGTGATAAGGGCCCAGCATTTT.

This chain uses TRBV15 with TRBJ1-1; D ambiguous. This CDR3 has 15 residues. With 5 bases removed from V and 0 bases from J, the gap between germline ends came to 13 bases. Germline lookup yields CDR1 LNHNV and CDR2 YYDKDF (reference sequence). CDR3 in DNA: TGTGCCACCAGCGATTTAGGGTCAATGAACACTGAAGCTTTCTTT. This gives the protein CATSDLGSMNTEAFF.